This T cell receptor beta chain was observed in a study of shared clonotypes between healthy human individuals. Study conclusions and caveats: Read depth was anticipated to influence clonotype sharing among donors.

This clone appeared once. The antigen remains unidentified. The repertoire was sequenced with immunoSEQ multiplex PCR; TCRdb's copy has only in-frame clones and lacks some. The table shows around 1.1 million clones, with roughly 74% occurring only once. Those who donated were healthy HIV-negative adults, with no recent acute infections or vaccinations reported. Division of CD4+ cells produced a CD45RA+ naive subset and a CD45RA-negative memory subset. This CDR3 has 16 amino acids. Per the germline V gene, CDR1 is SGHRS and CDR2 is YFSETQ. The V and J ends lost 5 bases and 2 bases, in that order; junction bases with no gene match: 9.

The rearrangement uses TRBV5-1 and TRBJ2-7; 11 bases fit TRBD1. This sequence originates from a man between 18 and 29 years old in good health. Some clones in this sample may be carry-over from other donors' samples. The sequencing sample was made of memory CD4+ T cells from PBMCs. The sample's subset: CD45RA-negative fraction. CDR3 bases: TGCGCCAGCAGTCCCCAACCGGGACAGGGGGCCTACGAGCAGTACTTC. Translation: CASSPQPGQGAYEQYF.